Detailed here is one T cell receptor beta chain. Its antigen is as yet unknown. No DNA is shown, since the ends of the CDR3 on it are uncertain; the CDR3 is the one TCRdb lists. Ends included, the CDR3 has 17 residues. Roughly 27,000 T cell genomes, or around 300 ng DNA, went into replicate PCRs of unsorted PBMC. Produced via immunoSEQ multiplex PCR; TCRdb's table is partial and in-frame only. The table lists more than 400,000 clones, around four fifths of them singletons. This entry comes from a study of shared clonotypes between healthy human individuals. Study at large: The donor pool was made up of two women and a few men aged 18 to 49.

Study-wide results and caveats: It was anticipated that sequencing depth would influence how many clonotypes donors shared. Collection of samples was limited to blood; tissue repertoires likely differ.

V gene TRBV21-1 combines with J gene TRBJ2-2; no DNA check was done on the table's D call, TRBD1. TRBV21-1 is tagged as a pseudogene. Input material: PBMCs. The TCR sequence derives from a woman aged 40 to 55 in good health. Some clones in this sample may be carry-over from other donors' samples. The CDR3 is CASSNCRVGIGTGELFF.